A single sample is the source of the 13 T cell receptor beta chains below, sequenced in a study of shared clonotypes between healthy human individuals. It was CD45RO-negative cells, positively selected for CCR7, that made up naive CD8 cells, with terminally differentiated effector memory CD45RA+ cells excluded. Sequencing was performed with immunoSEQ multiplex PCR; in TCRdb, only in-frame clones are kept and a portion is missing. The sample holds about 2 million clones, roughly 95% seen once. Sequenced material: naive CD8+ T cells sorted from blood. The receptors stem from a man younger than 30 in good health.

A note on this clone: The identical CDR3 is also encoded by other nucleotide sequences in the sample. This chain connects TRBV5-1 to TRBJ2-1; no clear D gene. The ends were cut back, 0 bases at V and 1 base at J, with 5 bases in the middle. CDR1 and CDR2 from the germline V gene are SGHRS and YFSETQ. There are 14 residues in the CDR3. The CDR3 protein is CASSLDSSYNEQFF. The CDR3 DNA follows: TGCGCCAGCAGCTTGGACTCGTCCTACAATGAGCAGTTCTTC.

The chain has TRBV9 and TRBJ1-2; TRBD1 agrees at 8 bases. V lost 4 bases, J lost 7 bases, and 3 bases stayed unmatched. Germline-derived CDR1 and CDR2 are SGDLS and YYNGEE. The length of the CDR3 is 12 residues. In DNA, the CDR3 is TGTGCCAGCAGCCAACAGGGGGGTGGCTACACCTTC. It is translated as CASSQQGGGYTF. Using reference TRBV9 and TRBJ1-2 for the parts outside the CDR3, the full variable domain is DSGVTQTPKHLITATGQRVTLRCSPRSGDLSVYWYQQSLDQGLQFLIQYYNGEERAKGNILERFSAQQFPDLHSELNLSSLELGDSALYFCASSQQGGGYTFGSGTRLTVV.

CDR3 sequence: CASSPTGLGQQDGYTF. In nucleotides, the CDR3 is TGTGCCAGCAGCCCCACCGGTCTTGGACAGCAGGATGGCTACACCTTC. J is TRBJ1-2 and V is TRBV28; weak D call: TRBD1 (6 bases). Trimming left V 6 bases short and J 6 bases short, with 23 bases between. CDR3 size: 16 residues. The germline CDR1 and CDR2 sequences are MDHEN and SYDVKM.

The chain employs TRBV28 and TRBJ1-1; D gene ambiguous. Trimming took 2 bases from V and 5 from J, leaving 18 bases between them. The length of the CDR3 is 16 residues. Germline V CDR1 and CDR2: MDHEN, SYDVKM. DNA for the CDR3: TGTGCCAGCAGTTTAGAGGTCCGGGCGGGCGGGACTGAAGCTTTCTTT. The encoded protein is CASSLEVRAGGTEAFF.

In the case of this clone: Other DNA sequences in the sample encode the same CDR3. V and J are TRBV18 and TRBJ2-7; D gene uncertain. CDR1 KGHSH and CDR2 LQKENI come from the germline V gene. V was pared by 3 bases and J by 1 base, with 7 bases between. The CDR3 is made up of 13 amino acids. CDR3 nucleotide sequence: TGTGCCAGCTCACCTCCCGAATCCTACGAGCAGTACTTC. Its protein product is CASSPPESYEQYF.

The CDR3 protein is CASSYHQGSRTFF. CDR3 bases: TGTGCCAGCAGCTACCACCAGGGGAGTCGGACTTTCTTT. V and J are TRBV6-6 and TRBJ1-1; TRBD1 might be the D (6 bases). In germline, CDR1 is MNHNY, CDR2 SVGAGI (reference sequence). The CDR3 is made up of 13 amino acids. Trimming shortened V by 6 bases and J by 12 bases, and 20 bases separated the two germline ends.

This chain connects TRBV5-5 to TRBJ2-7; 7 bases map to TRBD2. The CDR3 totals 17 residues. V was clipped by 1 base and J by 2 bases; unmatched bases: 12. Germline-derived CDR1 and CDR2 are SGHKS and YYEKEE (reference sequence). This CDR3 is CASSLFHLREGTYEQYF. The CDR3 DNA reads TGTGCCAGCAGCTTGTTCCATCTGAGGGAGGGCACCTACGAGCAGTACTTC.

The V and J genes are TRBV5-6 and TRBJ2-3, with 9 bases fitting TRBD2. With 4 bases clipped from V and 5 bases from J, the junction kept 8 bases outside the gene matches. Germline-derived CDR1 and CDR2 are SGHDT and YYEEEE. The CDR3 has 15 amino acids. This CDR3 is CASSLAGRGEDTQYF. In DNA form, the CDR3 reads TGTGCCAGCAGCCTAGCGGGAAGGGGAGAAGATACGCAGTATTTT.

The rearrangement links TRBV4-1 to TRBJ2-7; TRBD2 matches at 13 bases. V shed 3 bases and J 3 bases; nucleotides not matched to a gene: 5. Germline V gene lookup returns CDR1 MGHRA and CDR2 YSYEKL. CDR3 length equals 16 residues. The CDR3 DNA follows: TGCGCCAGCAGCCACAGACTAGCGGGGGGCTACTACGAGCAGTACTTC. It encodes CASSHRLAGGYYEQYF.

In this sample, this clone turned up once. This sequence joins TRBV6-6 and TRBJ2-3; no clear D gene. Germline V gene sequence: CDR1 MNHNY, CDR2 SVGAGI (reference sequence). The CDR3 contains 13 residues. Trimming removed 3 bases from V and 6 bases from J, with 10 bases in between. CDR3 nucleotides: TGTGCCAGCAGTTATGGGGTCCAGGATACGCAGTATTTT. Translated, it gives CASSYGVQDTQYF.

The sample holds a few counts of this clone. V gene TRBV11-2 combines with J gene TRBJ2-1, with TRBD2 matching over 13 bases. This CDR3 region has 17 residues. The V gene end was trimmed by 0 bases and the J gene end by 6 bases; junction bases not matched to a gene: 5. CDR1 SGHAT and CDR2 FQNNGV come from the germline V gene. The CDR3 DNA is TGTGCCAGCAGCTTAGAGGGACTAGCGGGGCAATCCAATGAGCAGTTCTTC. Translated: CASSLEGLAGQSNEQFF.

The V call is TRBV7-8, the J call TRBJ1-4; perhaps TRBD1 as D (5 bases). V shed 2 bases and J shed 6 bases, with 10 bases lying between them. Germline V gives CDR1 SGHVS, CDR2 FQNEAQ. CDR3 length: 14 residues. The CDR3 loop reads CASSLWGMDEKLFF. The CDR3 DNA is TGTGCCAGCAGCTTATGGGGGATGGATGAAAAACTGTTTTTT.

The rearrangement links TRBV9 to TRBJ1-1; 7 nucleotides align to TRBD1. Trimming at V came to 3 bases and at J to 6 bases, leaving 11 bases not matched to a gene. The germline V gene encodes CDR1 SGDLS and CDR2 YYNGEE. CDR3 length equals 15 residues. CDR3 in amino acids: CASSDIGGIEPEAFF. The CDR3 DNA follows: TGTGCCAGCAGCGATATAGGGGGCATTGAACCTGAAGCTTTCTTT.